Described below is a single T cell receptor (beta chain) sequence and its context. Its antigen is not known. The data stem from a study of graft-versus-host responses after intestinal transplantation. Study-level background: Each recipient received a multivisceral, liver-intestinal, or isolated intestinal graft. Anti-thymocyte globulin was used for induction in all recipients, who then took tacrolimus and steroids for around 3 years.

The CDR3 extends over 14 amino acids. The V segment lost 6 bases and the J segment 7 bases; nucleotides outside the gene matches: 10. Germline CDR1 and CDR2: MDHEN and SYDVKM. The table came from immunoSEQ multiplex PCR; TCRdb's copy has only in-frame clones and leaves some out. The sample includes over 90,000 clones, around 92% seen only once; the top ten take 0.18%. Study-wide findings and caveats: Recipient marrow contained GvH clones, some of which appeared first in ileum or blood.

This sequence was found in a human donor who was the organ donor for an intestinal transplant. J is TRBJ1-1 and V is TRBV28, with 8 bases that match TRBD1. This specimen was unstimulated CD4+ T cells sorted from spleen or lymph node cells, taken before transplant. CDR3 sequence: CASSPPGRGLEAFF. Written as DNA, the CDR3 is TGTGCCAGCAGCCCGCCCGGCAGGGGGCTTGAAGCTTTCTTT.